The TCR beta chain under discussion was sequenced for a study of blood T cell repertoires in COVID-19. For the study at large: COVID-19 samples, acute and convalescent, were from the United States, Italy and Spain.

The authors' processing: Reference gene primer amplification in the assay estimated nucleated cell counts. The protocol was immunoSEQ multiplex PCR, while the TCRdb copy is restricted to in-frame clones and leaves out a portion. The V and J calls and clone size were taken over from that table, and D and trimming were inferred from the DNA. The sample contains 20,000 to 30,000 clones, about 90% of which appear only once. Only one count was recorded for this clone. V was pared by 0 bases and J by 2 bases, with 8 bases between. The CDR3 length is 14 residues. The V gene's germline CDR1 is SGHDN and CDR2 FVKESK.

Sequenced material: peripheral blood. The rearrangement uses TRBV14 and TRBJ2-7; tentative D call: TRBD2 (6 bases). The clonotype comes from a man between 65 and 85 years old with active COVID-19. In nucleotides, the CDR3 is TGTGCCAGCAGCCAAGATGCGGGGCCCTACGAGCAGTACTTC. This encodes CASSQDAGPYEQYF. The complete variable domain, with remaining parts taken from reference TRBV14 and TRBJ2-7, reads EAGVTQFPSHSVIEKGQTVTLRCDPISGHDNLYWYRRVMGKEIKFLLHFVKESKQDESGMPNNRFLAERTGGTYSTLKVQPAELEDSGVYFCASSQDAGPYEQYFGPGTRLTVT.